Below, 27 T cell receptor beta chains from the same sample are listed, as sequenced in a study of cytomegalovirus exposure and HLA in healthy donors. Primers: 60 Vbeta forward and 13 Jbeta reverse. Clones were read by immunoSEQ multiplex PCR, and TCRdb kept only the in-frame ones, dropping some. The sample includes 110,000 or so clones, 81% of them seen just once. Source material: PBMCs. The source of these receptors is a woman between 25 and 40 years old in good health and CMV-seronegative.

The chain joins TRBV30 to TRBJ1-4, with D possibly TRBD1 on 5 matching bases. Trimming took off 1 base at V and 8 bases at J, with 14 bases between the two ends. The CDR3 consists of 14 residues. Germline-derived CDR1 and CDR2 are GTSNPN and SVGIG (reference sequence). The CDR3 here is CAWSEGGGTEKLFF. As DNA, the CDR3 is TGTGCCTGGAGTGAGGGTGGGGGGACGGAAAAACTGTTTTTT.

In this sample, this clone turned up a few times. The genes are TRBV5-1 and TRBJ2-7, with a tentative D call TRBD2 (5 bases). Trimming stripped 1 base from V and 5 bases from J, with 10 bases between. There are 13 residues in the CDR3. Germline V gives CDR1 SGHRS, CDR2 YFSETQ. The CDR3 sequence: CASSLPGSDEQYF. In nucleotides, the CDR3 is TGCGCCAGCAGCTTGCCGGGGTCGGACGAGCAGTACTTC. Complete variable domain (other parts from reference TRBV5-1 and TRBJ2-7): KAGVTQTPRYLIKTRGQQVTLSCSPISGHRSVSWYQQTPGQGLQFLFEYFSETQRNKGNFPGRFSGRQFSNSRSEMNVSTLELGDSALYLCASSLPGSDEQYFGPGTRLTVT.

V usage is TRBV7-2 and J usage is TRBJ2-7; TRBD2 might be the D (6 bases). CDR3 length: 15 residues. In germline, CDR1 is SGHTA, CDR2 FQGNSA. V lost 0 bases and J 4 bases, leaving 13 bases between the germline ends. The CDR3 is CASSLAGGELYEQYF. CDR3 coding DNA: TGTGCCAGCAGCTTAGCGGGCGGGGAACTTTACGAGCAGTACTTC.

This rearrangement joins TRBV18 to TRBJ2-1; 10 bases are shared with TRBD2. The CDR3 extends over 13 amino acids. The V gene's germline CDR1 is KGHSH and CDR2 LQKENI. With 6 bases clipped from V and 8 bases from J, the junction kept 4 bases outside the gene matches. The CDR3, as DNA: TGTGCCAGCTCTAGAAGCGGGAGGGATGAGCAGTTCTTC. Protein: CASSRSGRDEQFF.

The J gene is TRBJ1-4, the V gene TRBV9, with 7 bases identical to TRBD1. This CDR3 region has 18 residues. In germline, CDR1 is SGDLS, CDR2 YYNGEE. V lost 0 bases to trimming and J lost 4 bases; unmatched junction nucleotides: 12. This chain's CDR3 is CASSVASTGQGDNEKLFF. In DNA form, the CDR3 reads TGTGCCAGCAGCGTAGCTTCAACAGGGCAGGGGGATAATGAAAAACTGTTTTTT.

The rearrangement joins TRBV4-1 to TRBJ2-1; 15 nucleotides align to TRBD2. Germline V gives CDR1 MGHRA, CDR2 YSYEKL. V lost 0 bases to trimming and J lost 8 bases; unmatched junction nucleotides: 8. The CDR3 loop spans 18 amino acids. The CDR3 bases are TGCGCCAGCAGCCAAGAGGGGACTAGCGGGAGGCTCGGGGATGAGCAGTTCTTC. Translating it yields CASSQEGTSGRLGDEQFF.

The chain uses TRBV4-1 and TRBJ2-1, with D perhaps TRBD2 (5 bases). The CDR3 is made up of 15 amino acids. The germline V gene encodes CDR1 MGHRA and CDR2 YSYEKL. Trimming left V 5 bases short and J 2 bases short, with 13 bases between. In nucleotides, the CDR3 is TGCGCCAGCAGCGCGGGTGTAGCAGCCTACAATGAGCAGTTCTTC. Its translation: CASSAGVAAYNEQFF.

J is TRBJ2-3 and V is TRBV5-1; D perhaps matches TRBD2 (5 bases). V lost 5 bases to trimming and J lost 2 bases, with 9 bases between them. Germline lookup yields CDR1 SGHRS and CDR2 YFSETQ. The CDR3 sequence is 13 residues long. CDR3 loop: CASRVGDTDTQYF. The CDR3 DNA reads TGCGCCAGCAGGGTCGGGGACACAGATACGCAGTATTTT.

This chain connects TRBV7-3 to TRBJ1-1, with D unclear. Trimming stripped 2 bases from V and 1 base from J, with 5 bases between. The length of the CDR3 is 13 residues. Germline V gives CDR1 SGHTA, CDR2 FQGTGA. The CDR3: CASSLGTNTEAFF. In nucleotides, the CDR3 is TGTGCCAGCAGCTTAGGCACGAACACTGAAGCTTTCTTT.

V is TRBV5-1 and J is TRBJ2-1, with a weak D call TRBD2 (6 bases). The length of the CDR3 is 15 residues. V was clipped by 2 bases and J by 5 bases, with 14 bases between them. CDR1 and CDR2 (germline): SGHRS, YFSETQ. DNA of the CDR3: TGCGCCAGCAGCTTTTTTTCTAGCGACCACAATGAGCAGTTCTTC. It codes for CASSFFSSDHNEQFF.

With respect to this clone: The sample contains more than one DNA sequence encoding this CDR3. The chain is built from TRBV5-6 and TRBJ2-2; no clear D. V lost 4 bases and J lost 4, with 14 bases in between. CDR1 and CDR2 (germline): SGHDT, YYEEEE. The CDR3 sequence is 15 residues long. This CDR3 reads CASSPPWPATGELFF. The CDR3 DNA reads as TGTGCCAGCAGCCCTCCCTGGCCCGCCACCGGGGAGCTGTTTTTT.

The chain links TRBV19 to TRBJ2-1; the D gene is possibly TRBD1 (5 bases). Deletions cut 4 bases from V and 9 bases from J, with 16 bases between. The CDR3 is 14 residues long. CDR1 and CDR2 (germline): LNHDA, SQIVND (reference sequence). CDR3 in amino acids: CASSRQNEVTEQFF. In nucleotides, the CDR3 is TGTGCCAGTAGTAGACAGAATGAGGTGACTGAGCAGTTCTTC.

This sequence joins TRBV7-9 and TRBJ1-3, with D hard to call. Deletions cut 3 bases from V and 0 bases from J, with 12 bases between. The CDR3 totals 16 residues. Per germline, CDR1 SEHNR and CDR2 FQNEAQ (reference sequence). CDR3 sequence (DNA): TGTGCCAGCAGCTTTGCGCGAGCGTCCTCTGGAAACACCATATATTTT. This codes for CASSFARASSGNTIYF.

This clone was seen only a few times. This rearrangement joins TRBV11-1 to TRBJ2-1; perhaps TRBD2 as D (6 bases). Trimming shortened V by 2 bases and J by 9 bases, and 17 bases separated the two germline ends. Germline V gene lookup returns CDR1 SGHAT and CDR2 FQDESV (reference sequence). The CDR3 is 15 residues long. In nucleotides, the CDR3 is TGTGCCAGCAGCTTAAGGGACTCACTCGGCGGTGAGCAGTTCTTC. This encodes CASSLRDSLGGEQFF.

The V and J genes are TRBV28 and TRBJ1-5; D is perhaps TRBD1 (6 bases). The germline V gene has CDR1 MDHEN and CDR2 SYDVKM. This CDR3 is built from 14 residues. V was clipped by 6 bases and J by 3 bases, with 12 bases between them. CDR3 amino acids: CASSRTALNQPQHF. The CDR3 coding sequence is TGTGCCAGCAGCCGGACAGCACTCAATCAGCCCCAGCATTTT.

The chain joins TRBV4-2 to TRBJ2-5; D may be TRBD1 (6 bases). CDR1 LGHNA and CDR2 YNFKEQ come from the germline V gene. This CDR3 contains 18 residues. The V and J ends lost 6 bases and 7 bases respectively, with 30 bases between them. The CDR3 DNA follows: TGTGCCAGCAGTTCAGGGCTGGCTAAGCAGGGGTATATCGGGACCCAGTACTTC. Its protein product is CASSSGLAKQGYIGTQYF.

The V gene is TRBV5-1, the J gene TRBJ2-7, with D possibly being TRBD1 (5 bases). The CDR3 length is 14 residues. The germline gives CDR1 SGHRS, CDR2 YFSETQ. Deletions cut 4 bases from V and 3 bases from J, with 14 bases between. The CDR3 coding sequence is TGCGCCAGCAGCCGCCGAGGCAGGGACTACGAGCAGTACTTC. Protein sequence: CASSRRGRDYEQYF.

The rearrangement links TRBV19 to TRBJ2-2, with a weak D call TRBD2 (6 bases). The germline V gene has CDR1 LNHDA and CDR2 SQIVND (reference sequence). The CDR3 has 15 amino acids. V lost 3 bases to trimming and J lost 4 bases, with 12 bases between them. CDR3 coding DNA: TGTGCCAGTAGTATCATGGTTAGCGGCACCGGGGAGCTGTTTTTT. Its translation: CASSIMVSGTGELFF.

V and J are TRBV4-1 and TRBJ1-2; D remains ambiguous. Germline-derived CDR1 and CDR2 are MGHRA and YSYEKL. This CDR3 has 15 amino acids. The V gene lost 0 bases and the J gene lost 4 bases, with 12 bases spanning the gap. CDR3 sequence reads: CASSQDAGVGYGYTF. DNA of the CDR3: TGCGCCAGCAGCCAAGATGCAGGTGTCGGCTATGGCTACACCTTC.

The chain recombines TRBV5-1 with TRBJ2-1, with D perhaps matching TRBD1 (6 bases). Trimming left V 0 bases short and J 4 bases short, with 8 bases between. The CDR3 runs 14 residues. Looked up from germline, CDR1 is SGHRS and CDR2 is YFSETQ. In DNA form, the CDR3 reads TGCGCCAGCAGCTTGGGACAGGAATACAATGAGCAGTTCTTC. Its protein is CASSLGQEYNEQFF.

The genes are TRBV19 and TRBJ2-5; 8 positions agree with TRBD2. Germline CDR1 reads LNHDA; CDR2 reads SQIVND (reference sequence). After removal of 11 bases from V and 3 bases from J, the junction contained 8 bases not matched to a gene. The CDR3 runs to 13 residues. The CDR3 DNA sequence: TGTGCCCCAGGCGGGACTAGGGAAGAGACCCAGTACTTC. Amino acid sequence: CAPGGTREETQYF.

This rearrangement joins TRBV6-5 to TRBJ2-7; 9 bases map to TRBD2. The length of the CDR3 is 13 residues. The ends lost 10 bases at V and 1 base at J; junction bases unmatched: 5. Germline lookup yields CDR1 MNHEY and CDR2 SVGAGI. CDR3: CATSSGTSYEQYF. The CDR3 DNA sequence: TGTGCCACCTCTAGCGGGACTTCCTACGAGCAGTACTTC.

Concerning this clone itself: An end of the junction does not agree with germline; a read error may underlie this. The V gene is TRBV19, the J gene TRBJ2-3, with a possible D match to TRBD1 (6 bases). Germline lookup yields CDR1 LNHDA and CDR2 SQIVND (reference sequence). The CDR3 is made up of 13 amino acids. CDR3 residues: CASKDRYTGTQYF. CDR3 nucleotides: TGTGCCAGTAAGGACAGATACACAGGTACGCAGTATTTT.

CDR3 sequence reads: CASSFTGQAGTDTQYF. DNA of the CDR3: TGTGCCAGCAGCTTCACGGGACAGGCCGGCACAGATACGCAGTATTTT. J is TRBJ2-3 and V is TRBV11-2, with 8 bases matching TRBD1. With 3 bases clipped from V and 1 base from J, the junction kept 6 bases outside the gene matches. This CDR3 spans 16 amino acids. Germline CDR1 reads SGHAT; CDR2 reads FQNNGV.

This chain connects TRBV9 to TRBJ2-7; D is possibly TRBD2 (5 bases). This CDR3 is 11 amino acids long. CDR1 is SGDLS and CDR2 is YYNGEE in the germline V gene. V lost 5 bases, J lost 4 bases, and 7 bases lay in between. The CDR3 protein is CASRERYEQYF. The DNA of the CDR3 is TGTGCCAGCAGGGAGCGGTACGAGCAGTACTTC.

This clone was seen only once. The chain employs TRBV19 and TRBJ2-3; weak D call: TRBD2 (6 bases). Per the germline V gene, CDR1 is LNHDA and CDR2 is SQIVND (reference sequence). This CDR3 comprises 17 residues. V lost 1 base and J lost 4, with 18 bases in between. CDR3 amino acids: CASSIAPRAGRADTQYF. Written as DNA, the CDR3 is TGTGCCAGTAGTATAGCCCCCCGGGCGGGAAGGGCAGATACGCAGTATTTT. The entire variable domain, with the rest obtained from reference TRBV19 and TRBJ2-3, is as follows: DGGITQSPKYLFRKEGQNVTLSCEQNLNHDAMYWYRQDPGQGLRLIYYSQIVNDFQKGDIAEGYSVSREKKESFPLTVTSAQKNPTAFYLCASSIAPRAGRADTQYFGPGTRLTVL.

The chain is built from TRBV19 and TRBJ2-1; 7 nucleotides match TRBD2. The germline CDR1 and CDR2 sequences are LNHDA and SQIVND (reference sequence). The CDR3 runs 14 residues. Losses at the gene ends were 3 bases for V and 5 bases for J; bases not matched to a gene: 4. The CDR3 bases are TGTGCCAGTAGTATCAGCGGGATAAACAATGAGCAGTTCTTC. Residues: CASSISGINNEQFF.